A single sample gave rise to the 8 T cell receptor beta chains below, sequenced in a study of blood T cell repertoires in COVID-19. Clones were read by immunoSEQ multiplex PCR, and TCRdb kept only the in-frame ones, dropping some. The sample has 650,000 to 800,000 clones; about 87% are singletons. Sequenced input: peripheral blood. Every receptor here comes from a woman younger than 35 with acute or convalescent COVID-19.

The genes are TRBV2 and TRBJ1-1; 10 bases line up with TRBD1. Germline loops: CDR1 SNHLY, CDR2 FYNNEI. The CDR3 sequence is 16 residues long. After removal of 3 bases from V and 3 bases from J, the junction contained 7 bases not matched to a gene. In DNA, the CDR3 is TGTGCCAGCAGTGATCGTGACAGGGGGCTCCACACTGAAGCTTTCTTT. Translating gives CASSDRDRGLHTEAFF.

V gene TRBV2 combines with J gene TRBJ1-3; 8 nucleotides line up with TRBD1. This CDR3 is 14 amino acids long. After removal of 6 bases from V and 6 bases from J, the junction contained 7 bases not matched to a gene. Looked up from germline, CDR1 is SNHLY and CDR2 is FYNNEI. The CDR3 reads CASRSGQGENTIYF. CDR3 sequence (DNA): TGTGCCAGCAGATCCGGACAGGGTGAAAACACCATATATTTT.

This sequence joins TRBV18 and TRBJ1-6, with TRBD1 matching over 9 bases. This CDR3 contains 15 residues. The germline gives CDR1 KGHSH, CDR2 LQKENI. Trimming removed 1 base from V and 10 bases from J; junction bases left unmatched: 5. The CDR3: CASSPQGQGFSPLHF. The CDR3 DNA reads as TGTGCCAGCTCACCACAGGGACAGGGTTTCTCACCCCTCCACTTT. Combining the CDR3 with reference TRBV18 and TRBJ1-6 gives the whole variable domain NAGVMQNPRHLVRRRGQEARLRCSPMKGHSHVYWYRQLPEEGLKFMVYLQKENIIDESGMPKERFSAEFPKEGPSILRIQQVVRGDSAAYFCASSPQGQGFSPLHFGNGTRLTVT.

The chain employs TRBV6-5 and TRBJ1-1; tentatively, D is TRBD1 (5 bases). CDR1 is MNHEY, CDR2 SVGAGI, per germline. V lost 7 bases, J lost 5 bases, and 14 bases lay in between. The CDR3 extends over 13 amino acids. In DNA form, the CDR3 reads TGTGCCAGCACCCTCGGAGGGGAGACTGAAGCTTTCTTT. This gives the protein CASTLGGETEAFF.

This clone showed up just once. The rearrangement links TRBV7-9 to TRBJ2-3; maybe TRBD2 (5 bases). Per the germline V gene, CDR1 is SEHNR and CDR2 is FQNEAQ (reference sequence). The V and J ends lost 5 bases and 2 bases respectively, with 8 bases between them. This CDR3 region has 13 residues. This CDR3 reads CASSPRDTDTQYF. CDR3 nucleotides: TGTGCCAGCAGCCCCCGGGACACAGATACGCAGTATTTT.

The chain has TRBV7-9 and TRBJ1-2; 7 nucleotides line up with TRBD1. Looked up from germline, CDR1 is SEHNR and CDR2 is FQNEAQ (reference sequence). The CDR3 extends over 15 amino acids. J gave up 4 bases and V 0 bases, and 5 bases lay outside the gene matches. The CDR3 DNA sequence: TGTGCCAGCAGCTTAGCGGGGACAGACTCCTATGGCTACACCTTC. Translation gives CASSLAGTDSYGYTF.

The chain employs TRBV18 and TRBJ2-7; 11 bases line up with TRBD2. Germline CDR1 KGHSH, CDR2 LQKENI. Germline trimming cut 6 bases from V and 4 bases from J; bases unmatched to any gene: 5. This CDR3 is built from 14 residues. The CDR3 loop reads CASSTSGGPYEQYF. The CDR3 DNA sequence: TGTGCCAGCTCCACTAGCGGGGGCCCATACGAGCAGTACTTC.

Turning to this clone: Germline is not matched at one junction end, which may reflect a read error. The chain links TRBV29-1 to TRBJ1-6; a possible D gene is TRBD1 (5 bases). Germline CDR1 SQVTM, CDR2 ANQGSEA. CDR3 length: 12 residues. In DNA, the CDR3 is TGCTCGTATGTGACCGATCGGGGGGGACCTTTCTTT. Translation: CSYVTDRGGPFF.